This T cell receptor (beta chain) was sequenced in a study of blood T cell repertoires in COVID-19. Whole-study context: The United States, Italy and Spain provided the acute and convalescent COVID-19 samples. T cells, B-cell-depleted T cells, or PBMCs provided the cDNA or gDNA that served as material.

Per the original data handling: Estimates of nucleated cell counts were drawn from the amplification of reference gene primers. Here immunoSEQ multiplex PCR was the method, and the copy in TCRdb shows in-frame clones only, minus some. V, J and clone size derive from that table, while D and trimming were established from the DNA sequence. The data show 40,000 to 55,000 clones, roughly 82% seen once. Looked up from germline, CDR1 is KGHDR and CDR2 is SFDVKD. The CDR3 has 14 residues. V was shortened by 5 bases and J by 2 bases, with 9 bases between the two germline ends. This clone was recorded a few times.

The sequenced material came from peripheral blood. The TCR sequence derives from a human donor in a cohort sampled during active COVID-19. The chain employs TRBV24-1 and TRBJ2-1, with D possibly matching TRBD1 (5 bases). The CDR3 bases are TGTGCCACCAGTGTCTCGACAGCCTACAATGAGCAGTTCTTC. This sequence encodes CATSVSTAYNEQFF.